A single sample is the source of the 12 T cell receptor beta chains below, sequenced in a study of T cell responses to AZD1222 COVID-19 vaccine. Sequenced by immunoSEQ multiplex PCR; TCRdb stores in-frame clones only, minus some. The sample contains over 100,000 clones, about 90% of which appear only once. The sample was peripheral blood, taken on day 0 of AZD1222 vaccination. The receptors originated from an adult in good health.

This chain links TRBV9 with TRBJ2-5, with 8 bases identical to TRBD1. J lost 4 bases, V lost 3 bases, and 8 bases had no gene match. The CDR3 consists of 15 residues. Germline CDR1 SGDLS, CDR2 YYNGEE. The CDR3 here is CASSASGQVGETQYF. CDR3 in DNA: TGTGCCAGCAGCGCCTCGGGACAGGTTGGAGAGACCCAGTACTTC.

The CDR3 region is CASSPRTGVGETQYF. CDR3 sequence (DNA): TGTGCCAGCTCACCGAGGACAGGGGTTGGGGAGACCCAGTACTTC. The chain employs TRBV18 and TRBJ2-5; 9 bases line up with TRBD1. Germline V gene sequence: CDR1 KGHSH, CDR2 LQKENI. The CDR3 totals 15 residues. J was trimmed by 5 bases and V by 3 bases; bases with no gene match: 7.

The rearrangement uses TRBV2 and TRBJ1-5; D not certain. Germline V gene sequence: CDR1 SNHLY, CDR2 FYNNEI. The CDR3 totals 14 residues. V dropped 7 bases and J dropped 7 bases, with 17 bases sitting between them. This chain's CDR3 is CASMPNGMEQPQHF. The CDR3 DNA reads TGTGCCAGCATGCCCAATGGCATGGAGCAGCCCCAGCATTTT.

This clone showed up just once. This chain connects TRBV2 to TRBJ1-1, with D perhaps matching TRBD1 (5 bases). The germline V gene has CDR1 SNHLY and CDR2 FYNNEI. The CDR3 has 14 residues. V was cut by 3 bases and J by 3 bases, with 11 bases left in between. The CDR3 DNA follows: TGTGCCAGCAGTGAGTATCCGGGGGACACTGAAGCTTTCTTT. Translating gives CASSEYPGDTEAFF.

Comments on this clone: Germline and junction disagree at one end, which may indicate a read error. The chain links TRBV6-5 to TRBJ2-1; D not resolved. Germline assignment: CDR1 MNHEY and CDR2 SVGAGI. The CDR3 loop spans 13 amino acids. The CDR3 DNA follows: TGTGCCAGCAGTAACCGCCGGATAGAACATCGGATCTTC. Translated, it gives CASSNRRIEHRIF.

The V call is TRBV27, the J call TRBJ2-7; a weak D match, TRBD1 (6 bases). Per the germline V gene, CDR1 is MNHEY and CDR2 is SMNVEV (reference sequence). The CDR3 length is 14 residues. V was pared by 7 bases and J by 0 bases, with 13 bases between. CDR3 sequence (DNA): TGTGCCAGCAAAGGGGACACTTACTCCTACGAGCAGTACTTC. Amino acids: CASKGDTYSYEQYF.

The rearrangement links TRBV7-9 to TRBJ2-7; TRBD1 might be the D (6 bases). Germline lookup yields CDR1 SEHNR and CDR2 FQNEAQ (reference sequence). CDR3 size: 14 residues. V lost 4 bases and J lost 0, with 10 bases in between. CDR3 sequence (DNA): TGTGCCAGCAGCTCCCCGGGACACTCCTACGAGCAGTACTTC. The encoded protein is CASSSPGHSYEQYF.

The genes are TRBV7-9 and TRBJ2-1; D gene unclear. The CDR3 totals 14 residues. V lost 4 bases and J lost 6, with 13 bases in between. Germline V gene sequence: CDR1 SEHNR, CDR2 FQNEAQ (reference sequence). Here the CDR3 DNA reads TGTGCCAGCAGCTCAATCCTAGTAAGCAATGAGCAGTTCTTC. Amino acids: CASSSILVSNEQFF.

The J gene is TRBJ1-5, the V gene TRBV15; 8 bases match TRBD1. CDR3 length equals 17 residues. V lost 0 bases and J lost 2; bases outside the gene matches: 6. Germline loops: CDR1 LNHNV, CDR2 YYDKDF (reference sequence). The CDR3 sequence: CATSREDRAEGNQPQHF. The CDR3 DNA reads TGTGCCACCAGCAGAGAGGACAGGGCTGAGGGCAATCAGCCCCAGCATTTT. Based on the CDR3 plus reference TRBV15 and TRBJ1-5, the full variable domain is DAMVIQNPRYQVTQFGKPVTLSCSQTLNHNVMYWYQQKSSQAPKLLFHYYDKDFNNEADTPDNFQSRRPNTSFCFLDIRSPGLGDTAMYLCATSREDRAEGNQPQHFGDGTRLSIL.

J is TRBJ1-6 and V is TRBV7-8, with unresolved D. The CDR3 is made up of 17 amino acids. Germline-derived CDR1 and CDR2 are SGHVS and FQNEAQ. V was shortened by 2 bases and J by 7 bases, with 18 bases between the two germline ends. The CDR3: CASSLRTAGLLNSPLHF. The CDR3 DNA follows: TGTGCCAGCAGCTTACGGACCGCCGGGCTTCTGAATTCACCCCTCCACTTT.

The chain links TRBV10-2 to TRBJ1-5; D is uncertain. This CDR3 has 16 amino acids. From germline, CDR1 is WSHSY and CDR2 SAAADI. With 0 bases removed from V and 7 bases from J, the gap between germline ends came to 16 bases. The CDR3 bases are TGCGCCAGCAGTGAGTCTTTAGGGCTTCTTGGACAGCCCCAGCATTTT. Translated: CASSESLGLLGQPQHF.

This clone was seen a few times. The chain combines TRBV18 with TRBJ1-6; 8 bases match TRBD1. Unmatched junction bases numbered 8, after V lost 3 bases and J lost 7 bases. The CDR3 runs 16 residues. Germline assignment: CDR1 KGHSH and CDR2 LQKENI. Here the CDR3 reads CASSPATGAGNSPLHF. The DNA for the CDR3 is TGTGCCAGCTCACCCGCGACAGGGGCAGGGAATTCACCCCTCCACTTT.